Below, 8 T cell receptor beta chains from the same sample are listed, as sequenced in a study of radiotherapy plus CTLA-4 blockade in lung cancer. The repertoire was sequenced with immunoSEQ multiplex PCR; TCRdb's copy has only in-frame clones and lacks some. This table holds under 35,000 clones, roughly 71% found once. Specimen: peripheral blood, collected from a patient treated with radiotherapy plus ipilimumab. These receptors originate from a human donor with non-small cell lung cancer whose response to radiotherapy plus ipilimumab could not be evaluated.

CDR3 nucleotide sequence: TGTGCCAGCAGGTTACCGGGACTAGCGAGCTCCTACGAGCAGTACTTC. Its translation: CASRLPGLASSYEQYF. This chain connects TRBV28 to TRBJ2-7; 10 nucleotides agree with TRBD2. The CDR3 extends over 16 amino acids. Germline CDR1 is MDHEN and CDR2 is SYDVKM. Trimming cost V 6 bases and J 0 bases; bases outside gene matches: 8.

Turning to this clone: Other DNA sequences from this sample encode an identical CDR3 as well. The chain carries TRBV5-1 and TRBJ1-1; a possible D gene is TRBD1 (5 bases). This CDR3 is 14 amino acids long. Deletions cut 3 bases from V and 3 bases from J, with 12 bases between. The V gene's germline CDR1 is SGHRS and CDR2 YFSETQ. CDR3 DNA sequence: TGCGCCAGCAGCTCAAGGGGAAGTGACACTGAAGCTTTCTTT. Amino acids: CASSSRGSDTEAFF. The full variable domain, with the rest looked up from reference TRBV5-1 and TRBJ1-1, is KAGVTQTPRYLIKTRGQQVTLSCSPISGHRSVSWYQQTPGQGLQFLFEYFSETQRNKGNFPGRFSGRQFSNSRSEMNVSTLELGDSALYLCASSSRGSDTEAFFGQGTRLTVV.

The CDR3 nucleotides read TGTGCCAGCAGTGTTGGGAGGACAAATAATTCACCCCTCCACTTT. This sequence encodes CASSVGRTNNSPLHF. The chain joins TRBV2 to TRBJ1-6, with D possibly matching TRBD1 (5 bases). The CDR3 runs 15 residues. Per germline, CDR1 SNHLY and CDR2 FYNNEI. Trimming left V 4 bases short and J 5 bases short, with 12 bases between. The whole variable domain, filled in from reference TRBV2 and TRBJ1-6, reads EPEVTQTPSHQVTQMGQEVILRCVPISNHLYFYWYRQILGQKVEFLVSFYNNEISEKSEIFDDQFSVERPDGSNFTLKIRSTKLEDSAMYFCASSVGRTNNSPLHFGNGTRLTVT.

The rearrangement joins TRBV7-8 to TRBJ1-5, with unresolved D. V dropped 1 base and J dropped 6 bases, with 13 bases sitting between them. CDR1 SGHVS and CDR2 FQNEAQ come from the germline V gene. CDR3 length equals 15 residues. CDR3 residues: CASSLEASVGQPQHF. In nucleotides, the CDR3 is TGTGCCAGCAGCTTAGAGGCGAGCGTCGGTCAGCCCCAGCATTTT. The variable domain in full, with the rest retrieved from reference TRBV7-8 and TRBJ1-5, is GAGVSQSPRYKVAKRGQDVALRCDPISGHVSLFWYQQALGQGPEFLTYFQNEAQLDKSGLPSDRFFAERPEGSVSTLKIQRTQQEDSAVYLCASSLEASVGQPQHFGDGTRLSIL.

Here the CDR3 reads CASSPARAFQETQYF. CDR3 DNA sequence: TGTGCCAGCAGTCCCGCCAGGGCCTTCCAAGAGACCCAGTACTTC. The chain combines TRBV5-4 with TRBJ2-5; weak D call: TRBD1 (5 bases). The V end lost 5 bases, the J end lost 1 base, and 15 bases lay between the germline ends. Germline CDR1 is SGHNT and CDR2 is YYREEE (reference sequence). The CDR3 spans 15 residues.

The genes are TRBV4-1 and TRBJ1-5; 8 bases are shared with TRBD1. CDR1 is MGHRA and CDR2 is YSYEKL in the germline V gene. There are 17 residues in the CDR3. J lost 3 bases, V lost 1 base, and 8 bases had no gene match. CDR3 protein: CASSQGGVDRVNQPQHF. The CDR3 DNA sequence: TGCGCCAGCAGCCAAGGGGGAGTGGACAGGGTCAATCAGCCCCAGCATTTT.

The V and J genes are TRBV6-1 and TRBJ1-2, with D perhaps matching TRBD1 (6 bases). CDR3 length equals 14 residues. CDR1 MNHNS and CDR2 SASEGT come from the germline V gene. V lost 7 bases to trimming and J lost 2 bases, with 14 bases between them. The CDR3 DNA reads as TGTGCCAGCACCCGCGACAGGCAGAACTATGGCTACACCTTC. Its protein product is CASTRDRQNYGYTF.

V gene TRBV9 combines with J gene TRBJ2-1; no reliable D call. Per germline, CDR1 SGDLS and CDR2 YYNGEE. Trimming removed 1 base from V and 6 bases from J, with 17 bases in between. The CDR3 extends over 16 amino acids. Written as DNA, the CDR3 is TGTGCCAGCAGCGTAACCCCACTCAGGCGCGCCAATGAGCAGTTCTTC. Its translation: CASSVTPLRRANEQFF.